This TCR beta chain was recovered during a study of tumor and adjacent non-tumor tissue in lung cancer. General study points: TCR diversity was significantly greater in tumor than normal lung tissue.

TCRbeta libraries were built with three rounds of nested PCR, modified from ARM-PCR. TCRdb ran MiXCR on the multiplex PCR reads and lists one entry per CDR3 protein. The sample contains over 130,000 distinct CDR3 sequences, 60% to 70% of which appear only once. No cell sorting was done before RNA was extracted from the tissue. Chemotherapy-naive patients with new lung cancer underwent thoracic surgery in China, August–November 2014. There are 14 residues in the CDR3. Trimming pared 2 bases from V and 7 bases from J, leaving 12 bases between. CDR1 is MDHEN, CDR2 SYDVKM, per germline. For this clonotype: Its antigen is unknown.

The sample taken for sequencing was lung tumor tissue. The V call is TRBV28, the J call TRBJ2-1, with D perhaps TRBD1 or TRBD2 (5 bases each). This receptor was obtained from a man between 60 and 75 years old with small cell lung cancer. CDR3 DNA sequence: TGTGCCAGCAGTTTAGTGGGGGAAAAGAATGAGCAGTTCTTC. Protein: CASSLVGEKNEQFF.